Presented here are 18 T cell receptor beta chains from one specimen sequenced in a study of T-cell memory formation after mild COVID-19. TCRdb recomputed calls from the 5' RACE reads with MiXCR, one row per CDR3 protein. Of 100,000 to 130,000 distinct CDR3 sequences listed, around an eighth were seen once; the top ten hold less than 45%. Sequenced input: PBMCs or a T cell subset sorted from them (not recorded which). These receptors were taken from a man aged 18 to 35 who had mild COVID-19 (a few samples of this study predate the infection). Cell type and time point are not known.

This clonotype came up many times. V gene TRBV12-3 or TRBV12-4 combines with J gene TRBJ1-1, with D maybe TRBD1 (6 bases). V lost 9 bases and J lost 1, with 12 bases in between. The CDR3 runs to 13 residues. As DNA, the CDR3 is TGTGCCAGTGGGACACCTTGGAACACTGAAGCTTTCTTT. Amino acids: CASGTPWNTEAFF.

The chain has TRBV7-9 and TRBJ2-3; no clear D. Germline CDR1 and CDR2: SEHNR and FQNEAQ (reference sequence). The length of the CDR3 is 14 residues. Trimming removed 0 bases at V and 2 bases at J, with 6 bases between. CDR3 sequence reads: CASSLATHTDTQYF. CDR3 coding DNA: TGTGCCAGCAGCTTAGCCACCCACACAGATACGCAGTATTTT.

The CDR3 nucleotides are TGTGCCAGCAGCGCCCACAGCGGGAGGGACGAGTTCCGCACAGATACGCAGTATTTT. Translating gives CASSAHSGRDEFRTDTQYF. The gene calls are TRBV21-1 and TRBJ2-3; the DNA was not compared with TRBD2, the D call given in the table. TRBV21-1 is classified as a pseudogene. CDR3 size: 19 residues.

The CDR3 loop reads CASSQEYGLAGHQETQYF. In DNA, the CDR3 is TGTGCCAGCAGCCAAGAGTACGGGCTAGCGGGGCACCAAGAGACCCAGTACTTC. This chain uses TRBV4-2 with TRBJ2-5; 9 bases are a match to TRBD2. CDR1 is LGHNA, CDR2 YNFKEQ, per germline. The V gene end was trimmed by 0 bases and the J gene end by 0 bases; junction bases not matched to a gene: 8. The CDR3 has 18 residues.

This clonotype was observed a handful of times. The V and J genes are TRBV29-1 and TRBJ1-2; no definite D call. Trimming removed 8 bases at V and 8 bases at J, with 21 bases between. CDR1 and CDR2 from the germline V gene are SQVTM and ANQGSEA. This CDR3 region has 13 residues. DNA of the CDR3: TGCAGCACGGCAGACAAAAACCTGGGAGGCTACACCTTC. This sequence encodes CSTADKNLGGYTF.

Details on this clonotype: The junction does not match germline at one end; this may be a read error. The V gene is TRBV10-1, the J gene TRBJ2-7; D uncertain. There are 14 residues in the CDR3. Looked up from germline, CDR1 is WNHNN and CDR2 is SYGVQD (reference sequence). CDR3 sequence: CDSSESGLPYEQYF. The CDR3 bases are TGCGACAGCAGTGAATCCGGGCTTCCCTACGAGCAGTACTTC.

This chain connects TRBV20-1 to TRBJ2-3; D remains unclear. Germline lookup yields CDR1 DFQATT and CDR2 SNEGSKA (reference sequence). Trimming cost V 3 bases and J 6 bases, with 13 bases left between them. This CDR3 spans 13 amino acids. The CDR3: CSARFVGPDTQYF. The CDR3, as DNA: TGCAGTGCTAGGTTTGTAGGGCCCGATACGCAGTATTTT.

The chain carries TRBV29-1 and TRBJ2-5; D is uncertain. The V gene lost 2 bases and the J gene lost 2 bases, with 6 bases spanning the gap. The CDR3 has 12 residues. The germline V gene has CDR1 SQVTM and CDR2 ANQGSEA. CDR3 region: CSVETPQETQYF. The CDR3 DNA follows: TGCAGCGTTGAAACCCCGCAAGAGACCCAGTACTTC.

The chain has TRBV11-2 and TRBJ2-7; no definite D call. The CDR3 has 12 residues. Germline-derived CDR1 and CDR2 are SGHAT and FQNNGV. Trimming took 5 bases from V and 4 from J, leaving 9 bases between them. The CDR3 DNA follows: TGTGCCAGCAGCCCGCCCTTTTACGAGCAGTACTTC. The encoded protein is CASSPPFYEQYF.

V and J are TRBV19 and TRBJ1-1, with D possibly being TRBD1 (5 bases). In germline, CDR1 is LNHDA, CDR2 SQIVND (reference sequence). The CDR3 extends over 14 amino acids. Trimming cost V 5 bases and J 4 bases, with 14 bases left between them. The CDR3, as DNA: TGTGCCAGTAGTCTCCGCGCGGGGGGCACTGAAGCTTTCTTT. This sequence encodes CASSLRAGGTEAFF.

This clonotype was detected ten times or more. The rearrangement uses TRBV4-3 and TRBJ1-5; D unclear. The germline V gene encodes CDR1 LGHNA and CDR2 YSLEER. The CDR3 covers 15 residues. Between the trimmed V and J ends, which lost 0 bases and 5 bases, there was a span of 11 bases. This chain's CDR3 is CASSQEVRSDQPQHF. The CDR3 bases are TGCGCCAGCAGCCAAGAGGTCAGGTCAGATCAGCCCCAGCATTTT.

This clonotype was found a few times. This chain uses TRBV10-3 with TRBJ2-5, with 9 nucleotides matching TRBD1. There are 16 residues in the CDR3. Germline CDR1 ENHRY, CDR2 SYGVKD. With V trimmed by 4 bases and J by 2 bases, 8 bases remained unmatched. CDR3 loop: CAISGRDRDWQETQYF. The CDR3 nucleotides are TGTGCCATCAGTGGAAGGGACAGGGACTGGCAAGAGACCCAGTACTTC.

The rearrangement uses TRBV7-9 and TRBJ1-2; D not resolved. In germline, CDR1 is SEHNR, CDR2 FQNEAQ (reference sequence). Trimming left V 1 base short and J 8 bases short, with 8 bases between. CDR3 size: 12 residues. The CDR3, as DNA: TGTGCCAGCAGCTTAGGGCTTAAGGGCTACACCTTC. Its translation: CASSLGLKGYTF.

The chain is built from TRBV5-5 and TRBJ2-1; 12 nucleotides match TRBD1. The germline V gene has CDR1 SGHKS and CDR2 YYEKEE (reference sequence). The CDR3 spans 15 residues. V was pared by 3 bases and J by 8 bases, with 6 bases of the junction left unmatched. CDR3 residues: CASSYPGQGAYEQFF. Written as DNA, the CDR3 is TGTGCCAGCAGCTATCCGGGACAGGGGGCCTATGAGCAGTTCTTC.

The table lists this clonotype with many counts. The chain uses TRBV4-1 and TRBJ2-2; possibly TRBD1 or TRBD2 for D (5 bases each). The CDR3 runs to 15 residues. V dropped 0 bases and J dropped 7 bases, with 12 bases sitting between them. CDR1 MGHRA and CDR2 YSYEKL come from the germline V gene. CDR3 region: CASSQDKGAGGELFF. CDR3 coding DNA: TGCGCCAGCAGCCAAGATAAAGGGGCGGGCGGGGAGCTGTTTTTT.

In its sample, this clonotype was seen a few times. The V gene is TRBV6-6, the J gene TRBJ1-1; unclear D gene. The germline CDR1 and CDR2 sequences are MNHNY and SVGAGI (reference sequence). V lost 2 bases, J lost 6 bases, and 13 bases lay in between. CDR3 size: 14 residues. CDR3 nucleotides: TGTGCCAGCAGTTACGGGATGGGGTACCCTGAAGCTTTCTTT. Amino acid sequence: CASSYGMGYPEAFF.

This clonotype was counted between two and nine times. The J gene is TRBJ2-5, the V gene TRBV6-2 or TRBV6-3, with unresolved D. The CDR3 has 14 amino acids. CDR1 and CDR2 (germline): MNHEY, SVGEGT. The V and J ends lost 6 bases and 2 bases respectively, with 13 bases between them. The CDR3 protein is CASSLQSPQETQYF. In DNA form, the CDR3 reads TGTGCCAGCAGCCTACAGAGCCCTCAAGAGACCCAGTACTTC.

This clonotype was observed a few times. V gene TRBV7-9 combines with J gene TRBJ2-7; D is uncertain. The V end lost 1 base, the J end lost 6 bases, and 7 bases lay between the germline ends. CDR3 length: 12 residues. Germline V lookup: CDR1 SEHNR, CDR2 FQNEAQ (reference sequence). CDR3 sequence reads: CASSLGRIEQYV. CDR3 bases: TGTGCCAGCAGCTTAGGGCGGATCGAGCAGTACGTC.